This T cell receptor beta chain was captured in a study of T cells in localized non-small cell lung cancer. Germline-derived CDR1 and CDR2 are GTSNPN and SVGIG (reference sequence). The CDR3 covers 16 residues. Trimming removed 1 base from V and 3 bases from J; junction bases left unmatched: 8. Profiled with immunoSEQ multiplex PCR; TCRdb holds only in-frame clones, not every one. The sample contains around 19,000 clones, 80% to 90% of which appear only once. Sequenced here: PBMCs, sampled before any cancer treatment. The sequence derives from a man aged 35 to 70 with stage II squamous cell lung carcinoma. The V call is TRBV30, the J call TRBJ2-2; 7 bases fit TRBD1. The CDR3 DNA is TGTGCCTGGAGTGACTTCAGACAGGGCGACACCGGGGAGCTGTTTTTT. Protein: CAWSDFRQGDTGELFF.